Listed here are 11 T cell receptor beta chains from one sample, sequenced in a study of cytomegalovirus exposure and HLA in healthy donors. The primer mix had 60 Vbeta and 13 Jbeta primers. Assay used: immunoSEQ multiplex PCR; TCRdb lists only in-frame clones, some missing. There are some 100,000 clones in the sample; roughly 70% occur only once, and about 15% lies in the top ten. The source material was PBMCs. The receptors shown here come from a woman aged 45-59 years in good health and CMV-seropositive.

J is TRBJ2-1 and V is TRBV7-9; D possibly corresponds to TRBD2 (6 bases). There are 11 residues in the CDR3. Trimming shortened V by 6 bases and J by 9 bases, and 9 bases separated the two germline ends. The germline gives CDR1 SEHNR, CDR2 FQNEAQ (reference sequence). The CDR3 loop reads CASSYSGEQFF. CDR3 DNA: TGTGCCAGCAGTTATAGCGGTGAGCAGTTCTTC.

The chain couples TRBV28 to TRBJ1-1; the match to TRBD1 covers 9 bases. The V gene end was trimmed by 6 bases and the J gene end by 6 bases; junction bases not matched to a gene: 8. CDR3 length: 14 amino acids. Germline V CDR1 and CDR2: MDHEN, SYDVKM. CDR3 region: CASRSGTGLSEAFF. Here the CDR3 DNA reads TGTGCCAGCAGGTCCGGGACAGGGTTGTCTGAAGCTTTCTTT. Complete variable domain (other parts from reference TRBV28 and TRBJ1-1): DVKVTQSSRYLVKRTGEKVFLECVQDMDHENMFWYRQDPGLGLRLIYFSYDVKMKEKGDIPEGYSVSREKKERFSLILESASTNQTSMYLCASRSGTGLSEAFFGQGTRLTVV.

The V and J genes are TRBV11-2 and TRBJ2-2, with TRBD1 identical over 7 bases. Germline loops: CDR1 SGHAT, CDR2 FQNNGV. J lost 1 base, V lost 1 base, and 0 bases had no gene match. The CDR3 runs 15 residues. CDR3: CASSLGTGNTGELFF. The CDR3 DNA is TGTGCCAGCAGCTTAGGGACAGGGAACACCGGGGAGCTGTTTTTT.

The sample holds a few counts of this clone. The rearrangement uses TRBV7-9 and TRBJ2-1, with a weak D call TRBD2 (6 bases). The CDR3 length is 12 residues. V was pared by 5 bases and J by 7 bases, with 9 bases between. Germline assignment: CDR1 SEHNR and CDR2 FQNEAQ (reference sequence). The CDR3 sequence is CASSRGTNEQFF. CDR3 nucleotide sequence: TGTGCCAGCAGCCGCGGGACTAATGAGCAGTTCTTC.

The CDR3 is CASSPHGHPGGFQETQYF. DNA for the CDR3: TGTGCCAGCAGCCCCCATGGCCACCCGGGGGGATTCCAAGAGACCCAGTACTTC. The chain couples TRBV11-2 to TRBJ2-5, with 7 bases matching TRBD2. Trimming took 5 bases from V and 1 from J; bases not matched to a gene: 16. Per the germline V gene, CDR1 is SGHAT and CDR2 is FQNNGV. This CDR3 comprises 18 residues.

This clone was recorded a few times. The chain combines TRBV27 with TRBJ2-1, with TRBD2 matching 7 bases. Looked up from germline, CDR1 is MNHEY and CDR2 is SMNVEV (reference sequence). The CDR3 runs to 17 residues. V gave up 5 bases and J gave up 7 bases; unmatched junction bases: 17. In DNA, the CDR3 is TGTGCCAGCAGTCCAATGCCGCGGGAGTCAGGAAATAATGAGCAGTTCTTC. Its translation: CASSPMPRESGNNEQFF.

V usage is TRBV29-1 and J usage is TRBJ2-7, with TRBD2 identical over 7 bases. With V trimmed by 4 bases and J by 3 bases, 9 bases remained unmatched. Germline CDR1 is SQVTM and CDR2 is ANQGSEA. The CDR3 length is 14 residues. CDR3 in DNA: TGCAGCGTTGTCTCTTCGCGGGAGAGCTACGAGCAGTACTTC. Its translation is CSVVSSRESYEQYF.

The chain is built from TRBV6-1 and TRBJ2-7; D is unresolved. With 8 bases removed from V and 4 bases from J, the gap between germline ends came to 21 bases. This CDR3 is 15 amino acids long. CDR1 and CDR2 from the germline V gene are MNHNS and SASEGT. The CDR3 nucleotides read TGTGCCAGCCCCCGGTTCTCAAAATTTGGTTACGAGCAGTACTTC. This gives the protein CASPRFSKFGYEQYF.

This clone has just a few counts. This chain connects TRBV6-5 to TRBJ2-1; no definite D call. This CDR3 contains 13 residues. V was shortened by 4 bases and J by 15 bases, with 19 bases between the two germline ends. The germline gives CDR1 MNHEY, CDR2 SVGAGI. The CDR3: CASSSMRSDTRFF. The CDR3 nucleotides are TGTGCCAGCAGTTCCATGAGGAGCGATACCCGGTTCTTC.

The V call is TRBV5-4, the J call TRBJ1-1; 11 nucleotides line up with TRBD1. Germline-derived CDR1 and CDR2 are SGHNT and YYREEE (reference sequence). The junction had 6 bases not matched to a gene; V was cut back by 4 bases and J by 4 bases. The CDR3 length is 15 residues. The CDR3 loop reads CASSAPGTGGTEAFF. The CDR3 bases are TGTGCCAGCAGCGCGCCCGGGACAGGGGGCACTGAAGCTTTCTTT.

This clone was detected once. The genes are TRBV28 and TRBJ1-3, with D maybe TRBD1 (6 bases). The CDR3 runs to 18 residues. The V gene lost 2 bases and the J gene lost 2 bases, with 19 bases spanning the gap. Germline V lookup: CDR1 MDHEN, CDR2 SYDVKM. In DNA, the CDR3 is TGTGCCAGCAGTTTAGTGGGCCTCTCAGGGGTGGCTGGAAACACCATATATTTT. Amino acids: CASSLVGLSGVAGNTIYF.